A selection of T cell receptor beta chains follows, all from one sample in a study of T cell repertoires in cytomegalovirus infection. TCRdb re-called the reads through MiXCR, storing one row per CDR3 protein. The table includes 200,000 to 250,000 distinct CDR3 sequences, 12% detected once. Input material: PBMCs. The receptors derive from a human donor in good health (CMV status not recorded). Some clones in this sample may be carry-over from other donors' samples. Both conserved end residues are part of each CDR3. The order of the fields is CDR3 protein, CDR3 DNA, clone size, D gene, V gene, J gene. A D gene is named only where the DNA matches it firmly. Some rows have no size entry. The others give once, few or many, or a class for an expanded clone.

CDR3 protein: CASSYPDDSGTQYF
CDR3 DNA: TGTGCCAGCAGTTACCCGGACGATTCTGGTACGCAGTATTTT
clone size: few
D gene: NA
V gene: TRBV6-2/TRBV6-3
J gene: TRBJ2-3

CDR3 protein: CASSLEREPPYEQYF
CDR3 DNA: TGTGCCAGCAGCTTAGAGCGGGAGCCCCCCTACGAGCAGTACTTC
clone size: NA
D gene: TRBD2
V gene: TRBV7-4
J gene: TRBJ2-7

CDR3 protein: CATSGLGTSGNHEQYF
CDR3 DNA: TGTGCCACCAGTGGCCTCGGGACTAGCGGGAACCACGAGCAGTACTTC
clone size: many
D gene: TRBD2
V gene: TRBV24-1
J gene: TRBJ2-7

CDR3 protein: CASSLSTGGVTYEQYF
CDR3 DNA: TGTGCCAGCAGCTTATCTACCGGCGGGGTTACCTACGAGCAGTACTTC
clone size: many
D gene: NA
V gene: TRBV7-8
J gene: TRBJ2-7

CDR3 protein: CASSLMQNTEAFF
CDR3 DNA: TGTGCCAGCAGCTTAATGCAGAACACTGAAGCTTTCTTT
clone size: few
D gene: NA
V gene: TRBV7-3
J gene: TRBJ1-1

CDR3 protein: CASSLSVNTEAFF
CDR3 DNA: TGTGCCAGCAGTTTGTCGGTGAACACTGAAGCTTTCTTT
clone size: many
D gene: NA
V gene: TRBV28
J gene: TRBJ1-1

CDR3 protein: CASSPEGWETQYF
CDR3 DNA: TGCGCCAGCAGCCCTGAGGGGTGGGAGACCCAGTACTTC
clone size: NA
D gene: NA
V gene: TRBV5-1
J gene: TRBJ2-5

CDR3 protein: CASSYLRQVYGYTF
CDR3 DNA: TGTGCCAGCAGTTACCTACGACAGGTCTATGGCTACACCTTC
clone size: many
D gene: NA
V gene: TRBV28
J gene: TRBJ1-2

CDR3 protein: CASSQDQGFSYEQYF
CDR3 DNA: TGCGCCAGCAGCCAAGATCAAGGGTTCTCCTACGAGCAGTACTTC
clone size: many
D gene: NA
V gene: TRBV4-1
J gene: TRBJ2-7

CDR3 protein: CASSLARGQWGSYEQYF
CDR3 DNA: TGTGCCAGCAGCTTAGCCCGGGGACAGTGGGGCTCCTACGAGCAGTACTTC
clone size: many
D gene: TRBD1
V gene: TRBV11-2
J gene: TRBJ2-7

CDR3 protein: CASSLSGVNTGELFF
CDR3 DNA: TGTGCCAGCAGCTTAAGCGGGGTGAACACCGGGGAGCTGTTTTTT
clone size: many
D gene: TRBD2
V gene: TRBV7-2
J gene: TRBJ2-2

CDR3 protein: CASRGARGTEAFF
CDR3 DNA: TGTGCCAGCAGGGGGGCCCGGGGAACTGAAGCTTTCTTT
clone size: many
D gene: NA
V gene: TRBV7-2
J gene: TRBJ1-1

CDR3 protein: CASSPGFSNQPQHF
CDR3 DNA: TGTGCCAGCAGCCCGGGATTTAGCAATCAGCCCCAGCATTTT
clone size: many
D gene: NA
V gene: TRBV28
J gene: TRBJ1-5

CDR3 protein: CASSQGLASNEQYF
CDR3 DNA: TGCGCCAGCAGCCAGGGACTAGCATCTAACGAGCAGTACTTC
clone size: few
D gene: TRBD2
V gene: TRBV5-1
J gene: TRBJ2-7

CDR3 protein: CASSEVKRGREDNYGYTF
CDR3 DNA: TGTGCCAGCAGTGAAGTAAAAAGGGGGCGCGAGGATAACTATGGCTACACCTTC
clone size: many
D gene: TRBD1
V gene: TRBV2
J gene: TRBJ1-2

CDR3 protein: CASSPTGTRTDTQYF
CDR3 DNA: TGTGCCAGCAGTCCTACCGGGACTAGAACAGATACGCAGTATTTT
clone size: many
D gene: TRBD2
V gene: TRBV11-2
J gene: TRBJ2-3

CDR3 protein: CSVATILDIRSSYEQYF
CDR3 DNA: TGCAGCGTAGCCACGATTCTGGACATTCGGAGCTCCTACGAGCAGTACTTC
clone size: NA
D gene: NA
V gene: TRBV29-1
J gene: TRBJ2-7